The present T cell receptor (beta chain) was sequenced within a study of T-cell reconstitution after alpha-beta-depleted transplantation in children. The CDR3 extends over 13 amino acids. Germline V gives CDR1 LNHDA, CDR2 SQIVND (reference sequence). V lost 5 bases to trimming and J lost 5 bases; unmatched junction nucleotides: 5. This clonotype was observed many times. Unique molecular identifiers featured in how the TCRbeta library was prepared. TCRdb used MiXCR to reprocess the PCR reads, holding one entry per CDR3 protein. Of 200,000 to 300,000 distinct CDR3 sequences in the sample, around 11% are singletons; the top ten hold about 2.6%.

This receptor was identified in a human donor who donated a stem cell graft to a child with acute lymphoblastic leukemia. The chain uses TRBV19 and TRBJ1-1, with 7 bases lining up with TRBD1. Sequenced material: PBMCs from the stem cell graft donor, taken from the stem cell graft. CDR3 amino acids: CASSVTGLTEAFF. The CDR3 coding sequence is TGTGCCAGTAGTGTGACAGGGCTAACTGAAGCTTTCTTT. Full variable domain (remainder filled in from reference TRBV19 and TRBJ1-1): DGGITQSPKYLFRKEGQNVTLSCEQNLNHDAMYWYRQDPGQGLRLIYYSQIVNDFQKGDIAEGYSVSREKKESFPLTVTSAQKNPTAFYLCASSVTGLTEAFFGQGTRLTVV.